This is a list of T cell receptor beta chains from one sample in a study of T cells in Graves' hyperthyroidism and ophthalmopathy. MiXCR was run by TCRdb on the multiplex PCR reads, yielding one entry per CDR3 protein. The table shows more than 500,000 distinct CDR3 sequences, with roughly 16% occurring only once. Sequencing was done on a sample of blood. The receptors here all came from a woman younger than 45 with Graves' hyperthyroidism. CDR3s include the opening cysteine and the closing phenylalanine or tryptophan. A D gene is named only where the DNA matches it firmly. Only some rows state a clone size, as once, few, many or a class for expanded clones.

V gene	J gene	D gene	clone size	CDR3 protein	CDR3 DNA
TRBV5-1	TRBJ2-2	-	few	CASSSDTNTGELFF	TGCGCCAGCAGCTCGGACACGAACACCGGGGAGCTGTTTTTT
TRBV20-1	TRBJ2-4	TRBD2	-	CSAREAGRIAKNIQYF	TGCAGTGCTAGGGAAGCGGGGAGAATAGCCAAAAACATTCAGTACTTC
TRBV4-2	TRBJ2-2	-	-	CASGQDRGQAALRGELFF	TGTGCCAGCGGCCAAGACCGGGGACAAGCGGCGCTTCGGGGGGAACTGTTTTTT
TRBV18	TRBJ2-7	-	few	CASSPPGYDEQYF	TGTGCCAGCTCACCACCGGGGTATGACGAGCAGTACTTC
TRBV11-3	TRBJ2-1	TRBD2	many	CASSLRLAGGDNEQFF	TGTGCCAGCAGCTTACGGCTAGCGGGAGGAGACAATGAGCAGTTCTTC
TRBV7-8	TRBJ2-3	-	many	CASSFSTGTDTQYF	TGTGCCAGCAGTTTTAGTACCGGCACAGATACGCAGTATTTT
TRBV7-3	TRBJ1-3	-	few	CASSLNPGPGNTIYF	TGTGCCAGCAGCTTAAATCCGGGTCCCGGAAACACCATATATTTT
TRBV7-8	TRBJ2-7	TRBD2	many	CASSLALLRLAGYEQYF	TGTGCCAGCAGCTTAGCGCTTCTGAGACTAGCGGGCTACGAGCAGTACTTC
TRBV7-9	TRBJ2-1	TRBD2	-	CASSPVPGLAGSYEQFF	TGTGCCAGCAGCCCAGTACCGGGACTAGCGGGAAGCTATGAGCAGTTCTTC
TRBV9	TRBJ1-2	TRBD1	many	CASMGQGADGYTF	TGTGCCAGCATGGGACAGGGGGCCGATGGCTACACCTTC
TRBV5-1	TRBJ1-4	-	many	CASSLEPNEKLFF	TGCGCCAGCAGCTTGGAGCCCAATGAAAAACTGTTTTTT
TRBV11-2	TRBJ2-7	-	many	CASSLGHEQYF	TGTGCCAGCAGCTTAGGCCACGAGCAGTACTTC
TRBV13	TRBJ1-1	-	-	CASSVGGAPNTEAFF	TGTGCCAGCAGCGTAGGGGGGGCCCCCAACACTGAAGCTTTCTTT
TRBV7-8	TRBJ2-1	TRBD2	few	CASSHRLAGAVYNEQFF	TGTGCCAGCAGCCATAGACTAGCGGGAGCGGTGTACAATGAGCAGTTCTTC
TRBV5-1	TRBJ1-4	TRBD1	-	CASSLEQGSEKLFF	TGCGCCAGCAGCTTGGAACAGGGGAGTGAAAAACTGTTTTTT
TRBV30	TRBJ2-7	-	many	CAWSGRIYEQYF	TGTGCCTGGAGTGGCCGAATCTACGAGCAGTACTTC
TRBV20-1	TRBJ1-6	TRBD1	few	CSASRGANSPLHF	TGCAGTGCTAGCAGGGGGGCGAATTCACCCCTCCACTTT
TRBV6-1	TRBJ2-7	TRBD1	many	CASSLHTGGGYEQYF	TGTGCCAGCAGTTTACACACAGGGGGCGGCTACGAGCAGTACTTC
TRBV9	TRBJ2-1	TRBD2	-	CASSSGLAGVVHEQFF	TGTGCCAGCAGCTCGGGACTAGCGGGAGTCGTCCATGAGCAGTTCTTC
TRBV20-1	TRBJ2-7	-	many	CSARDVSSGPYEQYF	TGCAGTGCTAGAGATGTCAGCAGCGGTCCCTACGAGCAGTACTTC
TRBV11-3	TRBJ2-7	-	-	CASSLGGTSLYEQYF	TGTGCCAGCAGCTTAGGGGGGACTTCCCTCTACGAGCAGTACTTC
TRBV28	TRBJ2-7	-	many	CASSFAGRYEQYF	TGTGCCAGCAGTTTTGCTGGGCGCTACGAGCAGTACTTC
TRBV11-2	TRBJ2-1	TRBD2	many	CASRSTGLDNEQFF	TGTGCCAGCAGATCCACGGGACTAGACAATGAGCAGTTCTTC
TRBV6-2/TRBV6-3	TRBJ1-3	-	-	CASRPTASPSGNTIYF	TGTGCCAGCAGACCCACAGCATCCCCCTCTGGAAACACCATATATTTT
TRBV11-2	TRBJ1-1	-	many	CASSLGTQGFEAFF	TGTGCCAGCAGCTTAGGGACCCAGGGATTTGAAGCTTTCTTT
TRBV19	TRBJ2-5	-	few	CASSINLEWGEETQYF	TGTGCCAGTAGTATAAATCTGGAATGGGGTGAAGAGACCCAGTACTTC
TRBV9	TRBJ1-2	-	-	CASSDRLGYTF	TGTGCCAGCAGCGATCGTCTTGGCTACACCTTC
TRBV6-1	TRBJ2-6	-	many	CASTPLPGRWGANVLTF	TGTGCCAGCACTCCACTCCCAGGGAGGTGGGGGGCCAACGTCCTGACTTTC
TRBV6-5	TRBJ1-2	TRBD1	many	CASSYSTGTGDGYTF	TGTGCCAGCAGTTACTCGACCGGGACAGGGGATGGCTACACCTTC
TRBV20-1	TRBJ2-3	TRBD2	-	CSASFSGRAGSTDTQYF	TGCAGTGCTAGTTTTAGCGGGAGGGCCGGTAGCACAGATACGCAGTATTTT
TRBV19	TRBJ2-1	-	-	CASSDPRGAGHNEQFF	TGTGCCAGTAGTGACCCGAGGGGGGCTGGGCACAATGAGCAGTTCTTC
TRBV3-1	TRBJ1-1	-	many	CASKEGGVHTEAFF	TGTGCCAGCAAGGAAGGGGGGGTACACACTGAAGCTTTCTTT
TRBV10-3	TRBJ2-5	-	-	CATASPGGETQYF	TGTGCCACGGCATCCCCCGGAGGAGAGACCCAGTACTTC
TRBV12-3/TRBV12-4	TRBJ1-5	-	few	CASSPGNSYQPQHF	TGTGCCAGCAGCCCCGGGAACTCTTATCAGCCCCAGCATTTT
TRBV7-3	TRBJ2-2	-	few	CASSFTRNTGELFF	TGTGCCAGCAGCTTCACTCGTAACACCGGGGAGCTGTTTTTT
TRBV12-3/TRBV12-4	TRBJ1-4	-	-	CASSLSVGGEKLFF	TGTGCCAGCAGTTTATCCGTTGGTGGGGAAAAACTGTTTTTT
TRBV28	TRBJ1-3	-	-	CASSLLGTGNTIYF	TGTGCCAGCAGTTTACTGGGGACTGGAAACACCATATATTTT
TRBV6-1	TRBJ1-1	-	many	CASRYDRLNTEAFF	TGTGCCAGCAGATACGACAGACTGAACACTGAAGCTTTCTTT
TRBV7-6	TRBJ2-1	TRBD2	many	CASSLAFFSGGRWDEQFF	TGTGCCAGCAGCTTAGCGTTCTTTTCTGGCGGGAGATGGGATGAGCAGTTCTTC
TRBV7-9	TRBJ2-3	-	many	CASTPPAGRDTQYF	TGTGCCAGCACCCCCCCCGCGGGGCGAGATACGCAGTATTTT
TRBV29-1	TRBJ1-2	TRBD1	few	CSADSRDREFGYTF	TGCAGCGCCGATTCCCGGGACAGGGAGTTTGGCTACACCTTC
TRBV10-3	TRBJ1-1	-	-	CAISAGLTAGNTEAFF	TGTGCCATCAGTGCTGGCCTGACGGCAGGGAACACTGAAGCTTTCTTT
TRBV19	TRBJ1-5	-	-	CASSSSGDGQPQHF	TGTGCCAGTAGTAGCTCAGGGGACGGGCAGCCCCAGCATTTT
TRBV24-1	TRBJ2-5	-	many	CAIGWGMTQYF	TGTGCCATCGGATGGGGGATGACCCAGTACTTC
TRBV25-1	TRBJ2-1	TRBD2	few	CASSEWAPGLAGICNEQFF	TGTGCCAGCAGTGAATGGGCCCCGGGGCTAGCGGGTATTTGCAATGAGCAGTTCTTC
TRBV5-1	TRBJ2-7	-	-	CASTGTHYEQYF	TGCGCCAGCACAGGGACCCACTACGAGCAGTACTTC
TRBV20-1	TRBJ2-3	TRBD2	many	CSGQSTSGTSSTDTQYF	TGCAGTGGTCAGTCGACTAGCGGGACCTCTAGCACAGATACGCAGTATTTT
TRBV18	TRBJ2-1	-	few	CASSRQTVSRNEQFF	TGTGCCAGCTCAAGGCAGACAGTCAGCCGAAATGAGCAGTTCTTC
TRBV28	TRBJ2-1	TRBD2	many	CASSTGTTLDEQFF	TGTGCCAGCAGCACCGGGACTACCCTCGATGAGCAGTTCTTC
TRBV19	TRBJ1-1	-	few	CASVQRGGTEAFF	TGTGCCAGTGTTCAAAGGGGGGGCACTGAAGCTTTCTTT
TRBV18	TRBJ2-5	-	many	CASSLRQGSGEETQYF	TGTGCCAGCTCACTTCGTCAGGGGAGCGGGGAAGAGACCCAGTACTTC
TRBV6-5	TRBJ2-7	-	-	CASSYSRGNYEQYF	TGTGCCAGCAGTTACTCCCGTGGGAACTACGAGCAGTACTTC